These 18 T cell receptor beta chains originate from one sample sequenced in a study of blood T cells in healthy people across ages. A sample-barcoded 5' primer and a J-beta primer mix were used in a second PCR of roughly 7 to 12 cycles. TCRdb reanalysed the 5' RACE reads using MiXCR and keeps one entry per CDR3 protein. The sample records hundreds of thousands of distinct CDR3 sequences, under 30% being singletons. Sequencing input: blood. These TCRs come from a woman over 75 in good health.

The chain has TRBV5-1 and TRBJ1-5, with D uncertain. Germline CDR1 and CDR2: SGHRS and YFSETQ. Between the trimmed V and J ends, which lost 0 bases and 7 bases, there was a span of 11 bases. The CDR3 has 14 amino acids. This CDR3 reads CASSLGGSGQPQHF. CDR3 DNA sequence: TGCGCCAGCAGCTTGGGCGGTTCGGGGCAGCCCCAGCATTTT.

As for this clonotype: This sequence may be a read error, since a much larger clone differs from it by one base. The chain uses TRBV5-4 and TRBJ1-2; no definite D call. Germline CDR1 reads SGHNT; CDR2 reads YYREEE (reference sequence). CDR3 length equals 12 residues. The CDR3 here is CASGLRVHGYTF. In DNA, the CDR3 is TGTGCCAGCGGCTTGCGTGTGCATGGCTACACCTTC.

Details on this clonotype: This may be a read error: a much more frequent sequence differs by one nucleotide. This chain connects TRBV6-1 to TRBJ2-1; 7 positions match TRBD2. Per germline, CDR1 MNHNS and CDR2 SASEGT. The CDR3 contains 13 residues. The CDR3 is CASSVLERGERFF. CDR3 nucleotides: TGTGCCAGCAGTGTCCTCGAGCGGGGTGAGCGGTTCTTC.

The rearrangement links TRBV4-3 to TRBJ2-7, with 11 bases aligning to TRBD2. This CDR3 has 16 residues. Germline loops: CDR1 LGHNA, CDR2 YSLEER. V lost 0 bases to trimming and J lost 1 base; unmatched junction nucleotides: 2. The CDR3 DNA is TGCGCCAGCAGCCAAGATTGGACTAGCGGGTCCTACGAGCAGTACTTC. This translates into CASSQDWTSGSYEQYF.

This clonotype was seen at least ten times. This chain links TRBV27 with TRBJ1-2; D is unclear. Per germline, CDR1 MNHEY and CDR2 SMNVEV (reference sequence). V lost 3 bases and J lost 2, with 7 bases in between. There are 13 residues in the CDR3. This chain's CDR3 is CASSLKQNYGYTF. Written as DNA, the CDR3 is TGTGCCAGCAGTTTGAAGCAAAACTATGGCTACACCTTC.

This clonotype came up many times. This rearrangement joins TRBV20-1 to TRBJ1-5; TRBD1 is a possible D gene (5 bases). V was clipped by 5 bases and J by 5 bases, with 13 bases between them. The CDR3 contains 13 residues. Germline loops: CDR1 DFQATT, CDR2 SNEGSKA (reference sequence). CDR3 bases: TGCAGTGCTCAGGGCACGGTTGATCAGCCCCAGCATTTT. Translated, it gives CSAQGTVDQPQHF.

This clonotype was found many times. The rearrangement joins TRBV20-1 to TRBJ2-4; D is possibly TRBD1 or TRBD2 (6 bases each). Between the trimmed V and J ends, which lost 3 bases and 9 bases, there was a span of 21 bases. This CDR3 comprises 15 residues. The germline CDR1 and CDR2 sequences are DFQATT and SNEGSKA (reference sequence). The CDR3: CSASPLDRLEGIQYF. The CDR3 DNA reads as TGCAGTGCTAGCCCCTTGGACAGACTGGAGGGCATTCAGTACTTC.

This clonotype was found many times. The genes are TRBV15 and TRBJ2-3; TRBD2 is a possible D gene (5 bases). V lost 0 bases, J lost 1 base, and 8 bases lay in between. The germline V gene encodes CDR1 LNHNV and CDR2 YYDKDF (reference sequence). The CDR3 is 15 amino acids. The CDR3 DNA follows: TGTGCCACCAGCAGAGAGGCGAGGGGCACAGATACGCAGTATTTT. This sequence encodes CATSREARGTDTQYF.

This clonotype was observed many times. The gene calls are TRBV5-6 and TRBJ2-1, with 11 bases lining up with TRBD2. V was clipped by 4 bases and J by 1 base; unmatched bases: 4. The CDR3 sequence is 16 residues long. The germline gives CDR1 SGHDT, CDR2 YYEEEE. The CDR3 region has the DNA TGTGCCAGCAGCGGGGGACTAGCGGATTCCTACAATGAGCAGTTCTTC. Translation: CASSGGLADSYNEQFF.

In its sample, this clonotype was seen once. The genes are TRBV5-1 and TRBJ2-1; TRBD2 matches 7 bases. Germline V gene data show CDR1 as SGHRS and CDR2 as YFSETQ. The V segment lost 4 bases and the J segment 7 bases; nucleotides outside the gene matches: 11. This CDR3 region has 15 residues. CDR3 sequence reads: CASSRRTSEGNEQFF. In DNA, the CDR3 is TGCGCCAGCAGCCGACGGACTAGTGAGGGGAATGAGCAGTTCTTC.

This clonotype was recorded once. The chain carries TRBV20-1 and TRBJ1-4; 10 positions match TRBD1. The CDR3 sequence is 13 residues long. The germline CDR1 and CDR2 sequences are DFQATT and SNEGSKA (reference sequence). Trimming cost V 5 bases and J 7 bases; bases outside gene matches: 4. Here the CDR3 DNA reads TGCAGTGCTCGACAGGGGGCCGTTGAAAAACTGTTTTTT. Protein product: CSARQGAVEKLFF.

This clonotype was picked up a small number of times. The chain has TRBV18 and TRBJ2-1; perhaps TRBD1 as D (5 bases). This CDR3 has 15 residues. CDR1 and CDR2 from the germline V gene are KGHSH and LQKENI. Trimming removed 3 bases at V and 5 bases at J, with 14 bases between. CDR3 in DNA: TGTGCCAGCTCACCGGCGCCCGGACAACACAATGAGCAGTTCTTC. Protein product: CASSPAPGQHNEQFF. The entire variable domain, with the rest obtained from reference TRBV18 and TRBJ2-1, is as follows: NAGVMQNPRHLVRRRGQEARLRCSPMKGHSHVYWYRQLPEEGLKFMVYLQKENIIDESGMPKERFSAEFPKEGPSILRIQQVVRGDSAAYFCASSPAPGQHNEQFFGPGTRLTVL.

A word on this clonotype: At one end the junction does not follow the germline gene, possibly because of a read error. The chain links TRBV6-5 to TRBJ1-4; no reliable D call. Germline assignment: CDR1 MNHEY and CDR2 SVGAGI. The CDR3 is made up of 15 amino acids. In DNA, the CDR3 is TGTGCCAGCAGTTACGGCCGATCCGCTAATGAAAAACGGTTTTTT. Translated: CASSYGRSANEKRFF.

This clonotype was seen a handful of times. The chain combines TRBV3-1 with TRBJ2-2; D is perhaps TRBD1 or TRBD2 (5 bases each). CDR3 length equals 16 residues. Between the trimmed V and J ends, which lost 8 bases and 1 base, there was a span of 17 bases. Germline assignment: CDR1 LGHDT and CDR2 YNNKEL (reference sequence). CDR3 DNA: TGTGCCAGCGGCCTCCTGAGCGGACAGAACACCGGGGAGCTGTTTTTT. Amino acid sequence: CASGLLSGQNTGELFF.

This clonotype occurred a few times. The chain joins TRBV20-1 to TRBJ1-2; the D is unclear. Germline V gene data show CDR1 as DFQATT and CDR2 as SNEGSKA (reference sequence). V was clipped by 0 bases and J by 4 bases, with 12 bases between them. The CDR3 is 14 amino acids. CDR3 DNA sequence: TGCAGTGCTAGAGATCGGCACAGATGCTATGGCTACACCTTC. Protein: CSARDRHRCYGYTF.

The table lists this clonotype with many counts. This chain links TRBV3-1 with TRBJ2-2; tentative D call: TRBD1 (6 bases). This CDR3 is 15 amino acids long. Deletions cut 1 base from V and 2 bases from J, with 8 bases between. The germline V gene encodes CDR1 LGHDT and CDR2 YNNKEL (reference sequence). In nucleotides, the CDR3 is TGTGCCAGCAGCCAAGGGACAGCCAACACCGGGGAGCTGTTTTTT. Protein product: CASSQGTANTGELFF.

To note about this clonotype: This may arise from a read error, as a much more abundant clone is one base away. V is TRBV5-1 and J is TRBJ1-2, with 7 positions matching TRBD1. J gave up 4 bases and V 4 bases, and 10 bases lay outside the gene matches. CDR1 and CDR2 from the germline V gene are SGHRS and YFSETQ. The CDR3 contains 15 residues. This CDR3 reads CASSPPTGPTYGYTF. CDR3 coding DNA: TGCGCCAGCAGCCCCCCGACAGGGCCTACCTATGGCTACACCTTC.

Ten or more counts support this clonotype. This may come from a read error, since a much larger clone is one base off. The V and J genes are TRBV3-1 and TRBJ2-5; TRBD1 might be the D (6 bases). Germline V CDR1 and CDR2: LGHDT, YNNKEL (reference sequence). V lost 0 bases and J lost 11, with 19 bases in between. The CDR3 is 15 residues long. This chain's CDR3 is CASSQDSGQYNEQYF. The CDR3 bases are TGTGCCAGCAGCCAAGATTCCGGACAGTACAATGAGCAGTACTTC.